The 25 T cell receptor beta chains listed next were all sequenced from one sample in a study of blood T cell repertoires in COVID-19. Profiling relied on immunoSEQ multiplex PCR, and the TCRdb table lists in-frame clones only, not all of them. The sample consists of about 200,000 clones, 65% to 90% of them appearing once. The sample consisted of PBMCs or T cells enriched from blood (not recorded which). Receptors originate from a woman younger than 45 who had been exposed to COVID-19.

The chain joins TRBV9 to TRBJ2-7, with 8 bases identical to TRBD1. The CDR3 extends over 14 amino acids. Germline trimming cut 3 bases from V and 6 bases from J; bases unmatched to any gene: 8. The V gene's germline CDR1 is SGDLS and CDR2 YYNGEE. In nucleotides, the CDR3 is TGTGCCAGCAGCGCACACCCAGGGGGCGGCGAGCAGTACTTC. Amino acids: CASSAHPGGGEQYF. Full variable domain (rest looked up from reference TRBV9 and TRBJ2-7): DSGVTQTPKHLITATGQRVTLRCSPRSGDLSVYWYQQSLDQGLQFLIQYYNGEERAKGNILERFSAQQFPDLHSELNLSSLELGDSALYFCASSAHPGGGEQYFGPGTRLTVT.

This chain joins TRBV5-1 and TRBJ1-1; maybe TRBD1 (6 bases). The CDR3 sequence is 14 residues long. Germline V CDR1 and CDR2: SGHRS, YFSETQ. The V end was cut by 4 bases, the J end by 0 bases, with 10 bases between. The CDR3 region has the DNA TGCGCCAGCAGCACCGACAGGCTGAACACTGAAGCTTTCTTT. Encoded protein: CASSTDRLNTEAFF. Full variable domain (missing parts from reference TRBV5-1 and TRBJ1-1): KAGVTQTPRYLIKTRGQQVTLSCSPISGHRSVSWYQQTPGQGLQFLFEYFSETQRNKGNFPGRFSGRQFSNSRSEMNVSTLELGDSALYLCASSTDRLNTEAFFGQGTRLTVV.

This clone has just one count. This sequence joins TRBV5-1 and TRBJ2-2; a weak D match, TRBD1 (6 bases). V was shortened by 6 bases and J by 1 base, with 13 bases between the two germline ends. The germline V gene encodes CDR1 SGHRS and CDR2 YFSETQ. This CDR3 region has 15 residues. CDR3 amino acids: CASNKTGKNTGELFF. For the CDR3, the DNA is TGCGCCAGCAATAAGACAGGTAAGAACACCGGGGAGCTGTTTTTT.

This clone is a singleton in its sample. The rearrangement links TRBV2 to TRBJ1-2; maybe TRBD1 (5 bases). V lost 1 base, J lost 0 bases, and 12 bases lay in between. The CDR3 runs to 16 residues. Germline V gene lookup returns CDR1 SNHLY and CDR2 FYNNEI. The CDR3, as DNA: TGTGCCAGCAGTGAAGGGGGCGGAGATCCTAACTATGGCTACACCTTC. Protein: CASSEGGGDPNYGYTF. Filled out from reference TRBV2 and TRBJ1-2, the complete variable domain reads EPEVTQTPSHQVTQMGQEVILRCVPISNHLYFYWYRQILGQKVEFLVSFYNNEISEKSEIFDDQFSVERPDGSNFTLKIRSTKLEDSAMYFCASSEGGGDPNYGYTFGSGTRLTVV.

This chain links TRBV7-8 with TRBJ2-3; D possibly corresponds to TRBD1 (6 bases). This CDR3 has 17 residues. V was shortened by 1 base and J by 5 bases, with 19 bases between the two germline ends. Germline CDR1 and CDR2: SGHVS and FQNEAQ. As DNA, the CDR3 is TGTGCCAGCAGCTTAGTGGCGGTTGGGCAGGGGATAGATACGCAGTATTTT. Translating it yields CASSLVAVGQGIDTQYF.

This chain connects TRBV4-2 to TRBJ1-2; TRBD1 aligns across 7 bases. This CDR3 is built from 16 residues. V lost 1 base, J lost 2 bases, and 7 bases stayed unmatched. CDR1 and CDR2 from the germline V gene are LGHNA and YNFKEQ. The DNA for the CDR3 is TGTGCCAGCAGCCAAGCCGCGGAACAGGGGAACTATGGCTACACCTTC. It codes for CASSQAAEQGNYGYTF.

The chain recombines TRBV20-1 with TRBJ1-2; D call uncertain. The length of the CDR3 is 12 residues. Germline values: CDR1 DFQATT, CDR2 SNEGSKA (reference sequence). Trimming pared 6 bases from V and 0 bases from J, leaving 8 bases between. CDR3 DNA sequence: TGCAGTGCAAGTGGTACTAACTATGGCTACACCTTC. Translation gives CSASGTNYGYTF.

The chain recombines TRBV2 with TRBJ1-1; no clear D gene. CDR1 is SNHLY and CDR2 is FYNNEI in the germline V gene. The CDR3 has 14 residues. V was cut by 7 bases and J by 2 bases, with 14 bases left in between. CDR3 DNA sequence: TGTGCCAGCAACCTACAGATAAGAAACACTGAAGCTTTCTTT. As protein: CASNLQIRNTEAFF.

The V and J genes are TRBV21-1 and TRBJ1-2; TRBD1 reflects the table's D call only, with no check against the DNA. TRBV21-1 is marked as a pseudogene. CDR3 length: 15 residues. The CDR3 DNA reads as TGTGCCAGCACCCAACGCCTAACAGGCTCGGGTGGCTACACCTTC. Its translation: CASTQRLTGSGGYTF.

The V call is TRBV27, the J call TRBJ2-7, with TRBD1 matching over 9 bases. Germline CDR1 MNHEY, CDR2 SMNVEV (reference sequence). This CDR3 has 15 amino acids. Unmatched junction bases numbered 9, after V lost 6 bases and J lost 3 bases. The CDR3 protein is CASSPTGGSGYEQYF. In nucleotides, the CDR3 is TGTGCCAGCAGCCCAACAGGGGGCTCTGGCTACGAGCAGTACTTC.

This chain's CDR3 is CASSLVSAGSGNTIYF. The CDR3 bases are TGTGCCAGCAGCTTAGTGTCAGCGGGCTCTGGAAACACCATATATTTT. J is TRBJ1-3 and V is TRBV7-6; D gene unclear. The germline CDR1 and CDR2 sequences are SGHVS and FNYEAQ. V lost 1 base to trimming and J lost 0 bases, with 10 bases between them. This CDR3 region has 16 residues.

The chain carries TRBV2 and TRBJ1-2, with D tentatively TRBD1 (5 bases). The CDR3 length is 16 residues. The ends were cut back, 3 bases at V and 3 bases at J, with 17 bases in the middle. Germline loops: CDR1 SNHLY, CDR2 FYNNEI. CDR3 amino acids: CASSEIGQGIDYGYTF. Written as DNA, the CDR3 is TGTGCCAGCAGTGAGATAGGGCAGGGAATCGACTATGGCTACACCTTC.

This chain connects TRBV4-2 to TRBJ2-7; tentative D call: TRBD2 (6 bases). The CDR3 contains 17 residues. The germline CDR1 and CDR2 sequences are LGHNA and YNFKEQ. The V end was cut by 2 bases, the J end by 2 bases, with 19 bases between. The CDR3 nucleotides are TGTGCCAGCAGCCAAATCCCCCTCGGCAGCGGGCCCTACGAGCAGTACTTC. Translated, it gives CASSQIPLGSGPYEQYF.

The chain's CDR3 is CSVAFGQGDEQYF. The DNA for the CDR3 is TGCAGCGTCGCCTTTGGACAGGGGGACGAGCAGTACTTC. The gene calls are TRBV29-1 and TRBJ2-7, with 10 nucleotides matching TRBD1. The junction had 7 bases not matched to a gene; V was cut back by 6 bases and J by 5 bases. Germline V CDR1 and CDR2: SQVTM, ANQGSEA. The CDR3 has 13 amino acids.

This chain joins TRBV5-6 and TRBJ2-1, with D perhaps matching TRBD1 (6 bases). Germline CDR1 is SGHDT and CDR2 is YYEEEE. Trimming took off 0 bases at V and 8 bases at J, with 15 bases between the two ends. CDR3 length equals 15 residues. The CDR3 sequence: CASSLANRAGYEQFF. CDR3 nucleotides: TGTGCCAGCAGCTTGGCCAACAGGGCAGGCTATGAGCAGTTCTTC.

The genes are TRBV19 and TRBJ2-1, with TRBD2 identical over 12 bases. Germline assignment: CDR1 LNHDA and CDR2 SQIVND (reference sequence). Losses at the gene ends were 6 bases for V and 9 bases for J; bases not matched to a gene: 9. This CDR3 has 15 amino acids. CDR3 nucleotide sequence: TGTGCCAGTAGGTTTACTAGCGGGGGGATTGCTGAGCAGTTCTTC. It translates to CASRFTSGGIAEQFF.

V and J are TRBV5-1 and TRBJ2-2; 9 bases map to TRBD1. Looked up from germline, CDR1 is SGHRS and CDR2 is YFSETQ. The CDR3 totals 16 residues. V trimming: 7 bases; J trimming: 4 bases; junction bases outside the gene matches: 11. The CDR3 coding sequence is TGCGCCAGCGGCGGACAGGGGACCCGCCCCACCGGGGAGCTGTTTTTT. It yields the protein CASGGQGTRPTGELFF.

This clone was counted between two and nine times. The CDR3 loop is CASRAFSGNTIYF. The CDR3 DNA reads TGTGCCAGCAGGGCCTTCTCTGGAAACACCATATATTTT. This sequence joins TRBV5-4 and TRBJ1-3; no firm D call. Germline values: CDR1 SGHNT, CDR2 YYREEE (reference sequence). The CDR3 sequence is 13 residues long. Deletions cut 5 bases from V and 0 bases from J, with 6 bases between. The variable domain in full, completed from reference TRBV5-4 and TRBJ1-3, reads ETGVTQSPTHLIKTRGQQVTLRCSSQSGHNTVSWYQQALGQGPQFIFQYYREEENGRGNFPPRFSGLQFPNYSSELNVNALELDDSALYLCASRAFSGNTIYFGEGSWLTVV.

The J gene is TRBJ1-3, the V gene TRBV30, with D possibly being TRBD1 (6 bases). Per the germline V gene, CDR1 is GTSNPN and CDR2 is SVGIG (reference sequence). This CDR3 comprises 13 residues. V was pared by 4 bases and J by 0 bases, with 7 bases between. The CDR3 bases are TGTGCCTGGACACAGGGCTCTGGAAACACCATATATTTT. It is translated as CAWTQGSGNTIYF. The whole variable domain, filled in from reference TRBV30 and TRBJ1-3, reads SQTIHQWPATLVQPVGSPLSLECTVEGTSNPNLYWYRQAAGRGLQLLFYSVGIGQISSEVPQNLSASRPQDRQFILSSKKLLLSDSGFYLCAWTQGSGNTIYFGEGSWLTVV.

The chain is built from TRBV7-8 and TRBJ2-7; 9 bases match TRBD1. J was trimmed by 7 bases and V by 5 bases; bases with no gene match: 6. This CDR3 has 13 residues. Germline CDR1 SGHVS, CDR2 FQNEAQ. The CDR3 coding sequence is TGTGCCAGCAGCGCGACAGGGGGTGTGGAGCAGTACTTC. This translates into CASSATGGVEQYF.

The CDR3 loop is CASSAAADTEAFF. The CDR3 nucleotides are TGTGCCAGCAGCGCGGCTGCTGACACTGAAGCTTTCTTT. V gene TRBV7-9 combines with J gene TRBJ1-1; the D is unclear. Trimming shortened V by 5 bases and J by 3 bases, and 10 bases separated the two germline ends. Germline CDR1 is SEHNR and CDR2 is FQNEAQ (reference sequence). The CDR3 loop spans 13 amino acids.

The gene calls are TRBV2 and TRBJ2-1, with 11 bases that match TRBD2. The CDR3 consists of 16 residues. The germline V gene has CDR1 SNHLY and CDR2 FYNNEI. The V gene end was trimmed by 5 bases and the J gene end by 5 bases; junction bases not matched to a gene: 8. The CDR3: CASSQHSGGGDNEQFF. The CDR3 coding sequence is TGTGCCAGCAGTCAACATAGCGGGGGGGGAGACAATGAGCAGTTCTTC.

This clone turned up a few times. The chain employs TRBV24-1 and TRBJ2-7, with TRBD2 identical over 9 bases. Trimming at V came to 3 bases and at J to 3 bases, leaving 5 bases not matched to a gene. Germline V CDR1 and CDR2: KGHDR, SFDVKD. The CDR3 loop spans 15 amino acids. The CDR3 DNA sequence: TGTGCCACCAGTGATAGCGGGGGGCCTAACTACGAGCAGTACTTC. Translation gives CATSDSGGPNYEQYF.

This sequence joins TRBV12-3 or TRBV12-4 and TRBJ1-2; D unclear. The CDR3 has 13 residues. V was trimmed by 3 bases and J by 2 bases, leaving 7 bases between them. CDR3 loop: CASSFGENYGYTF. As DNA, the CDR3 is TGTGCCAGCAGTTTTGGGGAGAACTATGGCTACACCTTC.

V usage is TRBV6-5 and J usage is TRBJ1-3; 10 bases map to TRBD1. The CDR3 extends over 14 amino acids. V was pared by 6 bases and J by 6 bases, with 5 bases of the junction left unmatched. Germline CDR1 reads MNHEY; CDR2 reads SVGAGI. CDR3 region: CASSRGTGVNTIYF. As DNA, the CDR3 is TGTGCCAGCAGCCGCGGGACAGGGGTAAACACCATATATTTT.